This TCR beta chain was identified during a study of blood T cell repertoires in COVID-19. Study-level background: Sources were T cells, B-cell-depleted T cells, or PBMCs; the material itself was cDNA or gDNA.

Exposed participants came across a COVID-19 case within 2 weeks before study entry. This clone was counted a few times. The length of the CDR3 is 14 residues. The germline V gene has CDR1 MNHEY and CDR2 SMNVEV (reference sequence). V dropped 5 bases and J dropped 5 bases, with 15 bases sitting between them. The repertoire was sequenced with immunoSEQ multiplex PCR; TCRdb's copy has only in-frame clones and lacks some. The table lists 250,000 to 350,000 clones, roughly nine tenths of them singletons. The sequence came from a woman in her forties or fifties who had been exposed to COVID-19. The gene calls are TRBV27 and TRBJ1-2; TRBD1 might be the D (5 bases). The sequencing input was PBMCs or T cells enriched from blood (not recorded which). The CDR3 nucleotides read TGTGCCAGCAGTCGGTTTTGGCAGGGTTATGGCTACACCTTC. Amino acid sequence: CASSRFWQGYGYTF.